This T cell receptor beta chain originates from a study of human T cells and chemical hapten exposure. Study overall: Subjects had 2% DPC placed on about 2 cm by about 2 cm of upper inner arm skin for sensitization. Alopecia areata, totalis or universalis affected patients who were mostly female.

The library labeled individual cDNA molecules by adding unique molecular identifiers to them. Authors' methods: Samples had a median of around 88,000 TCRs, ranging about 20,000 to 750,000. TCRdb re-analysed the RACE reads in MiXCR, keeping a single row per CDR3 protein. These V and J calls originate from TCRdb's pipeline instead of the authors' own analysis. The sample has under 450,000 distinct CDR3 sequences, under 6.5% seen once. This clonotype was detected many times. Documented time point: patch test 2, 6 weeks after DPC sensitization. Sample treatment: therapeutic diphenylcyclopropenone sensitization with weekly scalp DPC. The material was whole blood, obtained in connection with sensitization to the hapten diphenylcyclopropenone (DPC). The sequence came from a woman aged 18-30 years with alopecia areata. Some clones in this sample may be carry-over from other donors' samples.

As DNA, the CDR3 is TGTGCCAGCAGCCCTGGAGGGTCTTTGAACACTGAAGCTTTCTTT. Its protein is CASSPGGSLNTEAFF. The gene calls are TRBV12-3 or TRBV12-4 and TRBJ1-1; no definite D call. V lost 6 bases and J lost 0, with 14 bases in between. This CDR3 contains 15 residues.